This T cell receptor beta chain was recovered during a study of response to subunit inactivated influenza vaccine. Germline CDR1 SGHKS, CDR2 YYEKEE (reference sequence). The V and J ends lost 6 bases and 1 base respectively, with 13 bases between them. The CDR3 is 14 residues long. MiXCR, applied by TCRdb to the RT-PCR reads, yields one record per CDR3 protein. The repertoire holds a few hundred thousand distinct CDR3 sequences, 21% seen once, with roughly a tenth in the top ten. This chain links TRBV5-5 with TRBJ1-1; tentative D call: TRBD1 (6 bases). This TCR was sampled from a man between 50 and 75 years old who received an inactivated influenza vaccine. Sample: PBMCs from blood, taken approximately 20 months after vaccination. CDR3 region: CASILKGGNTEAFF. The CDR3 DNA sequence: TGTGCCAGCATCCTGAAGGGGGGGAACACTGAAGCTTTCTTT.